This T cell receptor beta chain was obtained from a study of blood T cell repertoires in COVID-19 (TCRdb year 2020). At the level of the whole study: The collaborator samples originated in the United States, Italy and Spain and spanned the acute and convalescent phases of COVID-19. Nearly every sample came with metadata listing a de-identified subject ID, COVID-19 status, age in years and sex. The samples were drawn from two sources: the first 160 participants of the ongoing ImmuneRACE study, and some 1,300 subjects contributed by 6 global collaborators. Where available, HLA class I and class II types were taken from metadata supplied by the sample provider and were not determined by assay-based typing. Deeply sampled blood TCRbeta repertoires from subjects exposed to, actively infected with, or recovered from COVID-19 were included in the dataset. The material from the prospective study consisted of cDNA or gDNA derived from T cells, B-cell-depleted T cells, or PBMCs. A freely available public database, intended as a resource for researchers studying the immune response to SARS-CoV-2, is where the repertoires were released. The study at large found these results: How much clinical and demographic metadata was included differed by source and by participant, and the metadata was provided uncurated.

In Seattle, one collaborating source enrolled patients while the infection was active and tracked those patients longitudinally over the course of disease. Whole blood was collected in K2EDTA tubes by collaborating institutions according to the institutions' own protocols. For TCRbeta analysis, collaborator samples were shipped as frozen whole blood, as isolated PBMCs, or as DNA extracted from either sample type. TCRbeta CDR3 regions were amplified from genomic DNA using the immunoSEQ Assay, a bias-controlled multiplex PCR. The original pipeline was this. Within the assay, amplification of reference gene primers was used to estimate how many nucleated cells each sample contained. Sequence reads were collapsed and filtered to measure the absolute abundance of every unique TCRbeta CDR3 rearrangement. For each sample, productive Simpson clonality was calculated as the square root of Simpson's diversity index over productive rearrangements. TCRdb retrieved this table from immuneACCESS and kept in-frame rearrangements only. Not all clones are present; in checked studies, unresolved V genes account for under half, and no reason is known for the remainder. From that table come the V and J calls and clone size; the DNA was used to work out D and trimming. The sample data list more than 200,000 clones, and about 87% of these were observed just once. Of the sample, roughly 6% is held by the ten largest clones.

In regard to this clone: The antigen it recognizes is unknown. Within one base of it there is no much larger clone, and no base qualities were kept.

The material sequenced was peripheral blood. This clonotype was sampled from a young woman with COVID-19, enrolled during active disease.

The nucleotide sequence reads as follows: TGTGCCAGCAGTTACTCGATGGCGGGGTTCAATTCACCCCTCCACTTT. The encoded protein is CASSYSMAGFNSPLHF. The sequence links TRBV6-6 to TRBJ1-6, with the D gene not clear enough to name. Per the germline V gene (reference sequence), MNHNY is the CDR1 and SVGAGI is the CDR2. V sheds 0 bases and J sheds 7 bases, leaving 13 bases between their ends. There are 16 amino acids in the CDR3, from cysteine to phenylalanine inclusive. This entry keeps only the CDR3 DNA: 48 bases, framed from base 1.